The sequence of this TCR beta chain was determined in a study of blood T cell repertoires in COVID-19 (dated by TCRdb to about 2020). Notes on the research overall: Samples covering the acute and convalescent phases of COVID-19 were provided by collaborators in the United States, Italy and Spain. HLA class I and class II types, where available, came from metadata supplied by the sample provider rather than from assay-based typing. The prospective study material was composed of cDNA or gDNA derived from T cells, B-cell-depleted T cells, or PBMCs. Sample metadata almost always included a de-identified subject ID, COVID-19 status, age in years and sex. Samples were obtained from the ongoing ImmuneRACE study (first 160 participants) and from some 1,200 subjects provided by 6 global collaborators. Deeply sampled blood TCRbeta repertoires from subjects exposed to, actively infected with, or recovered from COVID-19 were included in the dataset. The repertoires were released in a freely available public database meant as a resource for research on the immune response to SARS-CoV-2. What the work shows at the level of the full study, not this receptor alone: The amount of clinical and demographic metadata varied by source and participant and was provided uncurated.

This clone was recorded only once. Its antigen is still unknown. Within one base of it there is no much larger clone, and no base qualities were kept. TCRbeta CDR3 regions were amplified from genomic DNA using the immunoSEQ Assay, a bias-controlled multiplex PCR. In the source study's methods: The number of nucleated cells in each sample was estimated by amplification of reference gene primers within the assay. Sequence reads were collapsed and filtered to measure the absolute abundance of every unique TCRbeta CDR3 rearrangement. For each sample, productive Simpson clonality was calculated as the square root of Simpson's diversity index across productive rearrangements. This immuneACCESS table, as held by TCRdb, lists in-frame sequences with V and J called but not all clones. Of the missing ones, under half trace to an unresolved V gene in checked studies; the others have no known cause. The V and J calls and clone size come from that table; D and trimming were worked out from the DNA. The sample yields roughly 250,000 clones; about 70% were counted once. The top ten hold around 3.4% of the sample.

Each collaborating institution followed its own protocols to collect whole blood in K2EDTA tubes. For TCRbeta analysis, collaborator samples were shipped as frozen whole blood, as isolated PBMCs, or as DNA extracted from either sample type. Based on the germline V gene, the CDR1 and CDR2 sequences are MDHEN and SYDVKM. V loses 6 bases, J loses 4 bases, and the germline ends lie 12 bases apart. The CDR3, from cysteine to phenylalanine, totals 14 residues. The kept DNA is CDR3 alone, 42 bases in frame from the first base. Sequencing was done on a sample of peripheral blood. The receptor chain draws on TRBV28 and TRBJ1-4; the D gene lacks a confident call. This TCR was sampled from a woman of 80 years or more with acute or convalescent COVID-19. The DNA sequence reads TGTGCCAGCAGCATAGGAGGGAATAATGAAAAACTGTTTTTT. This codes for CASSIGGNNEKLFF.